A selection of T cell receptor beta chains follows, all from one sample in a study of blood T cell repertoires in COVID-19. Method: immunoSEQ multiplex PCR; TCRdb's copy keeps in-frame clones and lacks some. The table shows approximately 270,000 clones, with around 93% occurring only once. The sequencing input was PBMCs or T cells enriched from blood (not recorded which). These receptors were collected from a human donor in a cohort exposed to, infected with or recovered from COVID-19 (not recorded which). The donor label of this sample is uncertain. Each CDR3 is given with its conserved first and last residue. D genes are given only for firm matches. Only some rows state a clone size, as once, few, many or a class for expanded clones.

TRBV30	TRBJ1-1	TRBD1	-	TGTGCCTGGGAAGGACAGGCGAACACTGAAGCTTTCTTT	CAWEGQANTEAFF
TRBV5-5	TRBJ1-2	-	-	TGTGCCAGCAGCTTCGGAGGGGCTTCCTATGGCTACACCTTC	CASSFGGASYGYTF
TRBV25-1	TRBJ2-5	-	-	TGTGCCAGCAGTGAAGACTACCCTCAAGAGACCCAGTACTTC	CASSEDYPQETQYF
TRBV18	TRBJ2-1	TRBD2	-	TGTGCCAGCTCATTACTAGCGGATGCCTACAATGAGCAGTTCTTC	CASSLLADAYNEQFF
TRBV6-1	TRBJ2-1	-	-	TGTGCCAGCAGTGAAGCGCTAGAGAATGAGCAGTTCTTC	CASSEALENEQFF
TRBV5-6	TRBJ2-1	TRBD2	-	TGTGCCAGCGCTAGCGGGGCCTACAATGAGCAGTTCTTC	CASASGAYNEQFF
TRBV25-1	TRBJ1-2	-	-	TGTGCCAGCAGTAGTGGGGAGGCGAACTATGGCTACACCTTC	CASSSGEANYGYTF
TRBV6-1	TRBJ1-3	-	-	TGTGCCAGCAGTGAAGCCACAGATAGATTGGACACCATATATTTT	CASSEATDRLDTIYF
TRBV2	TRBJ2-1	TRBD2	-	TGTGCCAGCAGCGCTAGGGCGGGGGGGAATCGGTTCTTC	CASSARAGGNRFF
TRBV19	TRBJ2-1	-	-	TGTGCCAGTAGTATAGATCTATCTATCGAGCAGTTCTTC	CASSIDLSIEQFF
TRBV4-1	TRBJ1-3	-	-	TGCGCCAGCAGCCAAGGCCCTGGGAGCGACACCATATATTTT	CASSQGPGSDTIYF
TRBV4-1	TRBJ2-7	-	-	TGCGCCAGCAGCCAAGATACGGGGACCTACGAGCAGTACTTC	CASSQDTGTYEQYF
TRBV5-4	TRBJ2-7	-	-	TGTGCCAGCAGACCCGACCCGACAGTTAGGTACGAGCAGTACTTC	CASRPDPTVRYEQYF
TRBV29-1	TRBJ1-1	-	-	TGCAGCGTTGTAATAACGGGAATCGACTTGGCTGAAGCTTTCTTT	CSVVITGIDLAEAFF
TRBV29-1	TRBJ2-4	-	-	TGCAGCGTTGAATTGACATTTCCTCCCAAAAACATTCAGTACTTC	CSVELTFPPKNIQYF
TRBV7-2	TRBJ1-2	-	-	TGTGCCAGCAGCCGGGGGGGGATATATGGCTACACCTTC	CASSRGGIYGYTF
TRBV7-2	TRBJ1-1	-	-	TGTGCCAGCAGCCCCCTGGTGAGGAACACTGAAGCTTTCTTT	CASSPLVRNTEAFF
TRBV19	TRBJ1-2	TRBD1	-	TGTGCCAGTAGTAGAAGGGGACAGGGGAAGGATGGCTACACCTTC	CASSRRGQGKDGYTF
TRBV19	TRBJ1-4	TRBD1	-	TGTGCCAGTAGGTGGACAGGGGAGACTAATGAAAAACTGTTTTTT	CASRWTGETNEKLFF
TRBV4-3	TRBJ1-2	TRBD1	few	TGCGCCAGCAGCCAAGAGAGGGGGCGCGACTATGGCTACACCTTC	CASSQERGRDYGYTF
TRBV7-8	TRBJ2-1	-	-	TGTGCCAGCAGTATAGCGGATTTAAGCTCCTACAATGAGCAGTTCTTC	CASSIADLSSYNEQFF
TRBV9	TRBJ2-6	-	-	TGTGCCAGCAGCGTAGGTTCTGGGCCTTACTCTGGGGCCAACGTCCTGACTTTC	CASSVGSGPYSGANVLTF
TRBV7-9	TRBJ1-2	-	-	TGTGCCAGCAGCCTACAGGGCCATGGCTACACCTTC	CASSLQGHGYTF
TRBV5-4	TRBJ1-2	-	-	TGTGCCAGCAGCTTGGACAGGGTCAGCTATGGCTACACCTTC	CASSLDRVSYGYTF
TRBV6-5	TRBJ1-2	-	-	TGTGCCAGCAGTCTCGAGAGGTCTAGTGGCTACACCTTC	CASSLERSSGYTF
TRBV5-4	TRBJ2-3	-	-	TGTGCCAGCAGCCCCGGGGTTGGGGTTAGCTCCACAGATACGCAGTATTTT	CASSPGVGVSSTDTQYF
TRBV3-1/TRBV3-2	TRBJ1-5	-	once	TGTGCCAGCAGCCAAGATCTATGGGGAGGGCAGGGAGAAGGCAATCAGCCCCAGCATTTT	CASSQDLWGGQGEGNQPQHF
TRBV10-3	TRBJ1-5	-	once	TGTGCCATCAGTGACAGGCAGAACAATCAGCCCCAGCATTTT	CAISDRQNNQPQHF
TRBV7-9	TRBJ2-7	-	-	TGTGCCAGCAGCCCCCGTTATTACGAGCAGTACTTC	CASSPRYYEQYF
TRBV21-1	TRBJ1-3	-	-	TGTGCCAGCAGCAAAGGTCGGGGATTAGTTGAGAACACCATATATTTT	CASSKGRGLVENTIYF
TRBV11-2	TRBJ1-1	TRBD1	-	TGTGCCAGCAGCCCCCGGGACAGGGGGCTTATCACTGAAGCTTTCTTT	CASSPRDRGLITEAFF
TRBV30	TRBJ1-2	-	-	TGTGCCTGGATCTCCACAGATACTAACTATGGCTACACCTTC	CAWISTDTNYGYTF
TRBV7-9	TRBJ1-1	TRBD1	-	TGTGCCAGCAGCACCTTGACAGGGTTGGCGAACACTGAAGCTTTCTTT	CASSTLTGLANTEAFF
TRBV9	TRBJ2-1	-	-	TGTGCCAGCAGCGTAGGTCTGGCGGGCTCCTACAATGAGCAGTTCTTC	CASSVGLAGSYNEQFF
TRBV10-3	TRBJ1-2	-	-	TGTGCCATCAGTGAAGCAGGGAAGGGGGTTAATGGCTACACCTTC	CAISEAGKGVNGYTF
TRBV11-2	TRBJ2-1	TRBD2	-	TGTGCCAGCAGCTTAATCCTAGCGGGGGGTGAGCAGTTCTTC	CASSLILAGGEQFF
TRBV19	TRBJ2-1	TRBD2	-	TGTGCCACCGATTCTAGCGGGGGCTACAATGAGCAGTTCTTC	CATDSSGGYNEQFF
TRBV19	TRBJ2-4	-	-	TGTGCCACCCTACACCCGGGGGCCAAAAACATTCAGTACTTC	CATLHPGAKNIQYF
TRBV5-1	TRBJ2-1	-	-	TGCGCCAGCAGCTTTACAGGGAGGGACAATGAGCAGTTCTTC	CASSFTGRDNEQFF
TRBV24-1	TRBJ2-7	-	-	TGTGCCACCAGTGGAAGGGAGCGGAGGTCCTACGAGCAGTACTTC	CATSGRERRSYEQYF
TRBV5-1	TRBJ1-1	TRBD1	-	TGCGCCAGCAGCCGAGGGACAGGGGGTGGTCAGGCTTTCTTT	CASSRGTGGGQAFF
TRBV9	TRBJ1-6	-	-	TGTGCCAGCAGCCGGGGAGGGGATTCACCCCTCCACTTT	CASSRGGDSPLHF
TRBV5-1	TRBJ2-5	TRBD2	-	TGCGCCAGCAGCTTAATAGCGGGAGAGCAAGAGACCCAGTACTTC	CASSLIAGEQETQYF
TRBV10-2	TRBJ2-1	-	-	TGCGCCAGCATCCCTGGTGGGGCATACAATGAGCAGTTCTTC	CASIPGGAYNEQFF
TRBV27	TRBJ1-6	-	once	TGTGCCAGCAGTCCCGAACGGGATTCACCCCTCCACTTT	CASSPERDSPLHF
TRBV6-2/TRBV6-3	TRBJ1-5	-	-	TGTGCCAGCAGTTACAAGGCCCCAGGTAGACCTAGCAATCAGCCCCAGCATTTT	CASSYKAPGRPSNQPQHF
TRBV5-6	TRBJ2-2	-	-	TGTGCCAGCAGCTTGGCCGCAGGGGCCGGGGAGCTGTTTTTT	CASSLAAGAGELFF
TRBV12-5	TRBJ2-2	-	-	TGTGCTAGTGGTTCAAACACCGGGGAGCTGTTTTTT	CASGSNTGELFF
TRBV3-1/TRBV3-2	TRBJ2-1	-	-	TGTGCCAGCAGCCAAACAGGGTTAAGTCCTCGTGAGCAGTTCTTC	CASSQTGLSPREQFF
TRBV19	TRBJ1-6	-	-	TGTGCCAGTAACCCAAGTTGGGGGGGCGATCGAAATTCACCCCTCCACTTT	CASNPSWGGDRNSPLHF